The T cell receptor (beta chain) under discussion was sequenced for a study of blood T cell repertoires in COVID-19. Background on the study: Nucleic acid was either cDNA or gDNA, and it came from T cells, B-cell-depleted T cells, or PBMCs.

As originally analysed: How many nucleated cells were present was estimated from reference gene primer amplification. Sequenced by immunoSEQ multiplex PCR; TCRdb stores in-frame clones only, minus some. The DNA gave D and trimming, while V, J and clone size come from that table. Found here are roughly 100,000 clones, over 70% of them singletons; the top ten hold 20% to 25%. Germline CDR1 and CDR2: SGHRS and YFSETQ. V shed 2 bases and J shed 3 bases, with 20 bases lying between them. The CDR3 is 17 residues long. The sequenced material came from peripheral blood. The sequence was obtained from a man older than 75 with active or convalescent COVID-19. The chain carries TRBV5-1 and TRBJ2-5; possible D gene TRBD1, 7 bases. The DNA for the CDR3 is TGCGCCAGCAGCTTAATAACCCCAGGGGGGTTGGAAGAGACCCAGTACTTC. It encodes CASSLITPGGLEETQYF.